The 10 T cell receptor beta chains presented below share a single source sample, sequenced in a study of cytomegalovirus exposure and HLA in healthy donors. Sequencing was performed with immunoSEQ multiplex PCR; in TCRdb, only in-frame clones are kept and a portion is missing. There are more than 70,000 clones in the sample; 94% occur only once, and 0.9% to 1.2% lies in the top ten. Sequenced: PBMCs. The receptors were sampled from a woman aged 18-29 years in good health and CMV-seronegative.

V is TRBV5-5 and J is TRBJ2-2, with 12 bases aligning to TRBD2. Germline CDR1 is SGHKS and CDR2 is YYEKEE (reference sequence). CDR3 length equals 19 residues. Losses at the gene ends were 0 bases for V and 5 bases for J; bases not matched to a gene: 11. CDR3 protein: CASSLAGLAGSWSTGELFF. The CDR3 coding sequence is TGTGCCAGCAGCTTGGCTGGACTAGCGGGGTCGTGGTCGACCGGGGAGCTGTTTTTT.

This clone was found a few times. The chain links TRBV10-1 to TRBJ2-7; unclear D gene. This CDR3 region has 13 residues. The V gene lost 4 bases and the J gene lost 6 bases, with 13 bases spanning the gap. Germline CDR1 is WNHNN and CDR2 is SYGVQD (reference sequence). CDR3 amino acids: CASSVKRWSEQYF. The CDR3 bases are TGCGCCAGCAGTGTGAAGCGATGGAGCGAGCAGTACTTC.

V usage is TRBV13 and J usage is TRBJ2-3, with TRBD2 matching over 7 bases. CDR1 is PRHDT and CDR2 is FYEKMQ in the germline V gene (reference sequence). The trim removed 1 base at V and 2 bases at J, leaving 3 bases unmatched. The CDR3 contains 15 residues. CDR3 region: CASSLAGGLTDTQYF. The CDR3 DNA sequence: TGTGCCAGCAGCTTAGCGGGGGGACTCACAGATACGCAGTATTTT. The full variable domain, rest sourced from reference TRBV13 and TRBJ2-3, is AAGVIQSPRHLIKEKRETATLKCYPIPRHDTVYWYQQGPGQDPQFLISFYEKMQSDKGSIPDRFSAQQFSDYHSELNMSSLELGDSALYFCASSLAGGLTDTQYFGPGTRLTVL.

The chain employs TRBV19 and TRBJ2-3; D is possibly TRBD1 (5 bases). Trimming shortened V by 10 bases and J by 5 bases, and 16 bases separated the two germline ends. Germline-derived CDR1 and CDR2 are LNHDA and SQIVND (reference sequence). This CDR3 has 13 residues. As DNA, the CDR3 is TGTGCCACGACAAGGGGTTGGGAAGATACGCAGTATTTT. Encoded protein: CATTRGWEDTQYF.

The V call is TRBV4-1, the J call TRBJ1-1; tentatively, D is TRBD1 (5 bases). This CDR3 region has 15 residues. V was shortened by 0 bases and J by 1 base, with 9 bases between the two germline ends. Germline CDR1 reads MGHRA; CDR2 reads YSYEKL. Here the CDR3 DNA reads TGCGCCAGCAGCCAAGAAGGGGAAAGGAACACTGAAGCTTTCTTT. Its translation: CASSQEGERNTEAFF.

CDR3 sequence (DNA): TGCGCCAGCAAACCGGACAGGGGGAACAATGAGCAGTTCTTC. This gives the protein CASKPDRGNNEQFF. The genes are TRBV10-1 and TRBJ2-1; TRBD1 aligns across 10 bases. Germline CDR1 WNHNN, CDR2 SYGVQD (reference sequence). The J segment lost 5 bases and the V segment lost 7 bases, leaving 5 bases of the junction unmatched. This CDR3 spans 14 amino acids.

The chain has TRBV9 and TRBJ1-4, with a possible D match to TRBD1 (5 bases). The length of the CDR3 is 14 residues. The V and J ends lost 5 bases and 7 bases respectively, with 15 bases between them. In germline, CDR1 is SGDLS, CDR2 YYNGEE. The CDR3 region is CASSRGEGTEKLFF. CDR3 nucleotide sequence: TGTGCCAGCAGTCGGGGGGAGGGGACTGAAAAACTGTTTTTT.

The chain combines TRBV5-4 with TRBJ2-1; possibly TRBD2 for D (6 bases). Germline CDR1 reads SGHNT; CDR2 reads YYREEE (reference sequence). V lost 0 bases to trimming and J lost 6 bases, with 7 bases between them. CDR3 size: 13 residues. The chain's CDR3 is CASSLDGGNEQFF. The CDR3 DNA sequence: TGTGCCAGCAGCTTGGACGGGGGCAATGAGCAGTTCTTC. The entire variable domain, with the rest obtained from reference TRBV5-4 and TRBJ2-1, is as follows: ETGVTQSPTHLIKTRGQQVTLRCSSQSGHNTVSWYQQALGQGPQFIFQYYREEENGRGNFPPRFSGLQFPNYSSELNVNALELDDSALYLCASSLDGGNEQFFGPGTRLTVL.

The V and J genes are TRBV14 and TRBJ2-3; TRBD2 matches 8 bases. The V gene end was trimmed by 4 bases and the J gene end by 7 bases; junction bases not matched to a gene: 7. This CDR3 spans 14 amino acids. From germline, CDR1 is SGHDN and CDR2 FVKESK. The CDR3 DNA reads TGTGCCAGCAGCCCCCAGACTAGCGCGAATACGCAGTATTTT. As protein: CASSPQTSANTQYF.

V gene TRBV5-1 combines with J gene TRBJ2-1; 10 bases are a match to TRBD2. There are 18 residues in the CDR3. V shed 2 bases, J shed 0 bases, and the junction held 8 bases outside the gene matches. Germline V lookup: CDR1 SGHRS, CDR2 YFSETQ. The CDR3 sequence is CASSFWTSGISSYNEQFF. The CDR3 region has the DNA TGCGCCAGCAGCTTTTGGACTAGCGGAATAAGCTCCTACAATGAGCAGTTCTTC.